This T cell receptor (beta chain) came from a study of radiation and T cells in renal cell carcinoma (dated by TCRdb to between 2020 and 2021). In the study overall: In total, 50 to 60 samples, comprising 26 tumors and around 27 peripheral blood samples, were subjected to TCR beta sequencing. The last blood draw happened 4 weeks after radiation, timed to coincide with nephrectomy. Across all 50 or so samples, 4,000,000 or so unique CDR3 nucleotide sequences, encoding 2,658,974 unique CDR3 amino acid sequences, were identified.

Details on this clone: Which antigen it targets is not known. No base quality values were provided; no much bigger clone lies one nucleotide off.

Results and caveats for the whole study, not just this receptor: Because no pretreatment tumor biopsies were available, whether clonotypes were present in the tumor at baseline could not be determined. In blood, the top tumor clonotypes increased between baseline and 2 weeks post-radiation and then shrank by 4 weeks, which suggests that tumor-resident clones expanded only transiently. Effects of radiation dose or scheduling on the TCR repertoire could not be addressed with the single-armed trial design. Dynamics of the blood repertoire were not tracked past 4 weeks after treatment.

Interpreted using the paper, the time point label stands for: blood 4 weeks post-SBRT, at nephrectomy. What this sample's treatment or condition label stands for: 15 Gy SBRT to primary tumor, nephrectomy 4 weeks later. The samples were drawn from a clinical trial, where primary renal cell carcinomas were treated with 15 Gy of stereotactic body radiation therapy and then removed by nephrectomy 4 weeks afterward. Serial peripheral blood from radiation-treated patients was sampled at baseline, 2 weeks and 4 weeks after SBRT to track tumor-enriched clonotypes. Every patient's renal cell carcinoma showed clear cell pathology. The QIAamp DNA Blood Mini Kit (Qiagen) was used to prepare genomic DNA for TCR sequencing. The analyses included just those samples that passed every quality control check. TCR beta libraries were generated from genomic DNA with the immunoSEQ kit, following the manufacturer's recommendations. To prepare the libraries, a first multiplex PCR with proprietary primers was run, followed by a second PCR that added unique barcodes, and a bead cleanup was done after each round. A positive control reaction and a negative control reaction, both provided in the kit, were run with every batch of samples. The final libraries were assessed on an Agilent 4200 TapeStation D1000 ScreenTape, pooled by volume, and quantified by qPCR. An Illumina NextSeq500 fitted with a MidOutput 150-cycle cartridge performed the sequencing, running 156 Read1 cycles and 15 Index1 cycles with the kit's custom primers. The pooled library was loaded at 0.8 to 1 pM, with an approximately 21% PhiX control spiked in. Per the source publication's procedure: The vendor-processed data were analyzed in R, and a clonotype was defined as all T cells that share the same CDR3 nucleotide sequence. In the clone abundance analyses, frequencies were normalized to the 10,000 most abundant clones in each sample. Before analysis, public T cell clones were removed, and these numbered fewer than six per sample on average. An abundance difference of at least 32-fold between compartments was the criterion for calling clonotypes tumor-enriched or baseline blood-enriched. A beta-binomial differential abundance model was applied to find clonotypes that expanded or contracted between blood time points. Tumor-blood repertoire similarity was measured with the Baroni-Urbani and Buser coefficient, and groups were compared using two-tailed Wilcoxon tests in R. Imported from immuneACCESS, the table was reduced by TCRdb to in-frame sequences with V and J called. These copies leave out some clones; in studies compared against another copy, an unresolved V gene accounts for under half, and the cause of the remainder is not known. The D gene and trimming were derived from the DNA, and the V and J assignments and clone size from that table. The table for this sample lists approximately 40,000 clones; 70% to 85% of them were counted only once. The ten top clones hold about 30% of the sample.

From the cysteine through the phenylalanine, the CDR3 covers 15 amino acids. CDR3 DNA is the only sequence kept; it has 45 bases, read in frame from the first base. Looking up the germline V gene (reference sequence) yields CDR1 MNHEY and CDR2 SMNVEV. Trimming takes 3 bases from V and 3 bases from J, and the germline ends sit 14 bases apart. The clonotype comes from a woman aged 70-85 years with renal cell carcinoma. The starting material was blood, obtained from a patient whose treatment included radiotherapy and nephrectomy. This sequence uses TRBV27 and TRBJ2-5, with a tentative D gene TRBD1 over 5 matching bases. Here is the DNA: TGTGCCAGCAGTTTTCAGGGCGGAAAGAAAGAGACCCAGTACTTC. This codes for CASSFQGGKKETQYF.